The 7 T cell receptor beta chains below come from one sample, sequenced in a study of blood T cell repertoires in COVID-19 (dated by TCRdb to 2020 to 2022). Preparation of the library involved the immunoSEQ multiplex PCR assay. The immuneACCESS repertoire file appears here via TCRdb, limited to in-frame rearrangements. These files lack a portion of the clones; in checked studies, under half of the deficit traces to unresolved V genes, and the cause of the others is not known. In all, the sample holds under 250,000 clones, and 80% to 90% of those were seen once. The ten largest make up over 1.1% of the sample. Sequenced: peripheral blood. These receptors were obtained from an elderly man with acute or convalescent COVID-19.

CDR3 sequence (DNA): TGTGCCAGCAGCCCACGTGGGGGGGCTGATTCACCCCTCCACTTT. It encodes CASSPRGGADSPLHF. The rearrangement links TRBV9 to TRBJ1-6; maybe TRBD1 (6 bases). The CDR3 consists of 15 residues. V gave up 4 bases and J gave up 8 bases, with 16 bases separating them. The V gene's germline CDR1 is SGDLS and CDR2 YYNGEE.

This clone has only a few counts. The V and J genes are TRBV28 and TRBJ1-3; D unclear. This CDR3 spans 13 amino acids. Germline V CDR1 and CDR2: MDHEN, SYDVKM. Trimming cost V 6 bases and J 4 bases, with 10 bases left between them. CDR3 DNA: TGTGCCAGCAGGGGCTCCGTCGGAAACACCATATATTTT. This sequence encodes CASRGSVGNTIYF. Full variable domain (outside the CDR3, taken from reference TRBV28 and TRBJ1-3): DVKVTQSSRYLVKRTGEKVFLECVQDMDHENMFWYRQDPGLGLRLIYFSYDVKMKEKGDIPEGYSVSREKKERFSLILESASTNQTSMYLCASRGSVGNTIYFGEGSWLTVV.

The rearrangement uses TRBV18 and TRBJ2-5; 10 nucleotides align to TRBD1. The CDR3 covers 12 residues. CDR1 and CDR2 from the germline V gene are KGHSH and LQKENI. V shed 6 bases, J shed 9 bases, and the junction held 4 bases outside the gene matches. This CDR3 reads CASSLGQGAQYF. The DNA for the CDR3 is TGTGCCAGCTCGTTAGGACAGGGGGCCCAGTACTTC.

The V gene is TRBV10-3, the J gene TRBJ1-2; D is possibly TRBD1 (6 bases). This CDR3 has 14 residues. Germline CDR1 is ENHRY and CDR2 is SYGVKD. The germline V and J ends were trimmed by 4 bases and 6 bases, with 15 bases remaining between them. CDR3: CAISVEGGVDGYTF. For the CDR3, the DNA is TGTGCCATCAGTGTCGAAGGGGGAGTCGATGGCTACACCTTC.

V is TRBV20-1 and J is TRBJ1-1; D is ambiguous. V was pared by 6 bases and J by 2 bases, with 7 bases between. This CDR3 region has 11 residues. Germline CDR1 reads DFQATT; CDR2 reads SNEGSKA (reference sequence). CDR3 sequence (DNA): TGCAGTGCCATCCTAAACACTGAAGCTTTCTTT. Protein sequence: CSAILNTEAFF.

The genes are TRBV7-2 and TRBJ2-5; 8 bases agree with TRBD2. V lost 1 base to trimming and J lost 4 bases; unmatched junction nucleotides: 14. The CDR3 runs to 18 residues. Germline V gene sequence: CDR1 SGHTA, CDR2 FQGNSA. Written as DNA, the CDR3 is TGTGCCAGCAGCTTAGGCAAACAGGTACCGGGACTAGGAGAGACCCAGTACTTC. Translated, it gives CASSLGKQVPGLGETQYF.

This clone was seen more than once but under ten times. This rearrangement joins TRBV3-1 (or the pseudogene TRBV3-2) to TRBJ2-5; 8 bases are shared with TRBD1. This CDR3 region has 14 residues. CDR1 is LGHDT, CDR2 YNNKEL, per germline (reference sequence). The junction had 7 bases not matched to a gene; V was cut back by 6 bases and J by 4 bases. The CDR3 is CASRRAGQAETQYF. The DNA for the CDR3 is TGTGCCAGCAGACGGGCGGGACAGGCAGAGACCCAGTACTTC.